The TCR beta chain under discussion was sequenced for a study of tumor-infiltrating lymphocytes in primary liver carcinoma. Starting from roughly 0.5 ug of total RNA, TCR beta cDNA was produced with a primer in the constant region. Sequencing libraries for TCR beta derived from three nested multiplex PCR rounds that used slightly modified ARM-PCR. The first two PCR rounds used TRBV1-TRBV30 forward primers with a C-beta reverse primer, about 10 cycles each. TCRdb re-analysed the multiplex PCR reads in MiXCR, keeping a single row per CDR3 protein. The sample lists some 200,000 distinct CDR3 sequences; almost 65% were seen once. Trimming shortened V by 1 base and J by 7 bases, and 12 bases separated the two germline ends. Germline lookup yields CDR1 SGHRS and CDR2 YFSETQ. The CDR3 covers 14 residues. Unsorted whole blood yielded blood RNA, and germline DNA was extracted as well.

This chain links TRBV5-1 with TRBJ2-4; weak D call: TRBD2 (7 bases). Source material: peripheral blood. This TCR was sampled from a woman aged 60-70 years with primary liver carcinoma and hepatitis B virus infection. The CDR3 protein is CASSLRGGENIQYF. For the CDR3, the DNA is TGCGCCAGCAGCTTGAGAGGGGGGGAGAACATTCAGTACTTC.